Listed below are T cell receptor beta chains from one sample, sequenced in a study of blood T cell repertoires in COVID-19. Generated by immunoSEQ multiplex PCR, the TCRdb table keeps only in-frame clones and is missing some. Here the sample spans 150,000 to 200,000 clones, approximately 85% being singletons. Source material: peripheral blood. The receptor source for this set is a woman over 75 with acute or convalescent COVID-19. Each CDR3 is given with its conserved first and last residue. Fields, in order: clone size, D gene, J gene, V gene, CDR3 protein, CDR3 DNA. A D gene is named only where the DNA matches it firmly. Expanded clones get a size class; other rows say once, few or many, or leave the size out.

abundance: -; d_gene: TRBD1; j_gene: TRBJ2-6; v_gene: TRBV6-6; CDR3aa: CASTDRGRSGANVLTF; CDR3nt: TGTGCCAGCACCGACAGGGGTCGCTCTGGGGCCAACGTCCTGACTTTC
abundance: -; d_gene: -; j_gene: TRBJ2-5; v_gene: TRBV28; CDR3aa: CASSGATSPPTQYF; CDR3nt: TGTGCCAGCAGTGGTGCGACATCACCCCCGACCCAGTACTTC
abundance: -; d_gene: TRBD2; j_gene: TRBJ2-4; v_gene: TRBV15; CDR3aa: CATSRPRGGWAKNIQYF; CDR3nt: TGTGCCACCAGCAGACCTCGGGGGGGCTGGGCCAAAAACATTCAGTACTTC
abundance: -; d_gene: -; j_gene: TRBJ1-1; v_gene: TRBV7-2; CDR3aa: CASSLAQYTEAFF; CDR3nt: TGTGCCAGCAGCTTAGCACAATACACTGAAGCTTTCTTT
abundance: -; d_gene: -; j_gene: TRBJ1-1; v_gene: TRBV29-1; CDR3aa: CSVSRQNTEAFF; CDR3nt: TGCAGCGTGAGTCGTCAGAACACTGAAGCTTTCTTT
abundance: -; d_gene: TRBD1; j_gene: TRBJ1-2; v_gene: TRBV5-4; CDR3aa: CASNLRDRGSGYTF; CDR3nt: TGTGCCAGCAACTTACGGGACAGGGGGAGCGGCTACACCTTC
abundance: -; d_gene: -; j_gene: TRBJ1-3; v_gene: TRBV6-6; CDR3aa: CASSPTMGGGPSGNTIYF; CDR3nt: TGTGCCAGCAGTCCCACGATGGGAGGAGGTCCCTCTGGAAACACCATATATTTT
abundance: -; d_gene: -; j_gene: TRBJ2-1; v_gene: TRBV5-6; CDR3aa: CASSSLKRINEQFF; CDR3nt: TGTGCCAGCAGCTCCCTAAAGCGGATTAATGAGCAGTTCTTC
abundance: -; d_gene: TRBD2; j_gene: TRBJ2-5; v_gene: TRBV25-1; CDR3aa: CASSDPRGSGLETQYF; CDR3nt: TGTGCCAGCAGTGACCCCCGAGGTAGCGGGTTAGAGACCCAGTACTTC
abundance: -; d_gene: -; j_gene: TRBJ1-5; v_gene: TRBV18; CDR3aa: CASSPGGGEGPQHF; CDR3nt: TGTGCCAGCTCACCCGGAGGGGGGGAAGGGCCCCAGCATTTT
abundance: -; d_gene: TRBD1; j_gene: TRBJ2-7; v_gene: TRBV27; CDR3aa: CASSLSTGNEQYF; CDR3nt: TGTGCCAGCAGTTTATCGACAGGGAACGAGCAGTACTTC
abundance: -; d_gene: -; j_gene: TRBJ2-1; v_gene: TRBV7-9; CDR3aa: CASSSYSYNEQFF; CDR3nt: TGTGCCAGCAGCTCTTACTCCTACAATGAGCAGTTCTTC
abundance: -; d_gene: TRBD2; j_gene: TRBJ2-3; v_gene: TRBV9; CDR3aa: CASSVGLAGVDTQYF; CDR3nt: TGTGCCAGCAGCGTAGGACTAGCGGGAGTGGATACGCAGTATTTT
abundance: -; d_gene: TRBD1; j_gene: TRBJ1-4; v_gene: TRBV4-2; CDR3aa: CASSQRGPGEKLFF; CDR3nt: TGTGCCAGCAGCCAAAGGGGGCCGGGGGAAAAACTGTTTTTT
abundance: -; d_gene: -; j_gene: TRBJ2-4; v_gene: TRBV4-1; CDR3aa: CASSQGAGPSAIAKNIQYF; CDR3nt: TGCGCCAGCAGCCAAGGGGCGGGTCCTAGCGCCATAGCCAAAAACATTCAGTACTTC
abundance: -; d_gene: -; j_gene: TRBJ2-5; v_gene: TRBV6-5; CDR3aa: CASSRDSTETQYF; CDR3nt: TGTGCCAGCAGCCGGGACTCCACTGAGACCCAGTACTTC
abundance: -; d_gene: -; j_gene: TRBJ1-2; v_gene: TRBV4-3; CDR3aa: CASSQESGNYGYTF; CDR3nt: TGCGCCAGCAGCCAAGAGTCAGGGAACTATGGCTACACCTTC
abundance: -; d_gene: -; j_gene: TRBJ2-5; v_gene: TRBV6-5; CDR3aa: CASSYGAGEGETQYF; CDR3nt: TGTGCCAGCAGTTACGGGGCAGGGGAGGGGGAGACCCAGTACTTC
abundance: -; d_gene: TRBD1; j_gene: TRBJ1-2; v_gene: TRBV6-2/TRBV6-3; CDR3aa: CASSYRPTGNYGYTF; CDR3nt: TGTGCCAGCAGTTACCGCCCGACAGGGAACTATGGCTACACCTTC
abundance: once; d_gene: -; j_gene: TRBJ1-3; v_gene: TRBV18; CDR3aa: CASSPRRGAHGNTIYF; CDR3nt: TGTGCCAGCTCACCACGACGGGGGGCACATGGAAACACCATATATTTT
abundance: once; d_gene: -; j_gene: TRBJ2-3; v_gene: TRBV5-6; CDR3aa: CASSFRVNTDTQYF; CDR3nt: TGTGCCAGCAGCTTCCGAGTTAACACAGATACGCAGTATTTT
abundance: -; d_gene: -; j_gene: TRBJ1-1; v_gene: TRBV27; CDR3aa: CASSLSQGNTEAFF; CDR3nt: TGTGCCAGCAGTTTAAGCCAGGGGAACACTGAAGCTTTCTTT
abundance: -; d_gene: TRBD1; j_gene: TRBJ2-7; v_gene: TRBV6-5; CDR3aa: CASRDRGRGEQYF; CDR3nt: TGTGCCAGCAGGGACAGGGGCCGCGGAGAGCAGTACTTC
abundance: -; d_gene: -; j_gene: TRBJ1-5; v_gene: TRBV12-3/TRBV12-4; CDR3aa: CASRMRDQPQHF; CDR3nt: TGTGCCAGCAGAATGAGAGATCAGCCCCAGCATTTT
abundance: -; d_gene: -; j_gene: TRBJ2-7; v_gene: TRBV29-1; CDR3aa: CSVAGGSFYEQYF; CDR3nt: TGCAGCGTTGCCGGGGGTTCATTCTACGAGCAGTACTTC
abundance: -; d_gene: -; j_gene: TRBJ1-5; v_gene: TRBV5-8; CDR3aa: CASSLGRQVPSNQPQHF; CDR3nt: TGTGCCAGCAGCTTGGGACGGCAGGTCCCTAGCAATCAGCCCCAGCATTTT
abundance: once; d_gene: -; j_gene: TRBJ2-3; v_gene: TRBV2; CDR3aa: CASSEDGGRTDTQYF; CDR3nt: TGTGCCAGCAGTGAGGACGGGGGGCGCACAGATACGCAGTATTTT
abundance: -; d_gene: -; j_gene: TRBJ2-7; v_gene: TRBV10-3; CDR3aa: CAISESRQLYEQYF; CDR3nt: TGTGCCATCAGTGAGTCAAGACAACTCTACGAGCAGTACTTC
abundance: few; d_gene: TRBD1; j_gene: TRBJ1-2; v_gene: TRBV5-4; CDR3aa: CASSWDRANYGYTF; CDR3nt: TGTGCCAGCAGCTGGGACAGGGCTAACTATGGCTACACCTTC
abundance: -; d_gene: TRBD1; j_gene: TRBJ1-1; v_gene: TRBV5-1; CDR3aa: CASSPGTGDIKSTEAFF; CDR3nt: TGCGCCAGCAGCCCAGGGACAGGGGATATCAAAAGCACTGAAGCTTTCTTT
abundance: few; d_gene: -; j_gene: TRBJ1-5; v_gene: TRBV12-3/TRBV12-4; CDR3aa: CASFDRINQPQHF; CDR3nt: TGTGCCAGCTTCGACAGGATCAATCAGCCCCAGCATTTT
abundance: -; d_gene: TRBD1; j_gene: TRBJ1-6; v_gene: TRBV6-5; CDR3aa: CASSPTGHPSPLHF; CDR3nt: TGTGCCAGCAGTCCGACAGGGCATCCGTCACCCCTCCACTTT
abundance: -; d_gene: -; j_gene: TRBJ1-5; v_gene: TRBV5-6; CDR3aa: CASSLRGTNQPQHF; CDR3nt: TGTGCCAGCAGCTTGAGAGGAACCAATCAGCCCCAGCATTTT
abundance: -; d_gene: -; j_gene: TRBJ1-6; v_gene: TRBV3-1/TRBV3-2; CDR3aa: CASSQGQSESPLHF; CDR3nt: TGTGCCAGCAGCCAAGGGCAGTCGGAGTCACCCCTCCACTTT
abundance: -; d_gene: TRBD1; j_gene: TRBJ1-5; v_gene: TRBV2; CDR3aa: CASIQGAGQPQHF; CDR3nt: TGTGCCAGCATTCAGGGGGCGGGTCAGCCCCAGCATTTT
abundance: -; d_gene: -; j_gene: TRBJ1-6; v_gene: TRBV10-1; CDR3aa: CASRPRGVGNSPLHF; CDR3nt: TGCGCCAGCAGACCCCGGGGGGTCGGGAATTCACCCCTCCACTTT
abundance: once; d_gene: TRBD1; j_gene: TRBJ2-1; v_gene: TRBV18; CDR3aa: CASSQGQGRSNEQFF; CDR3nt: TGTGCCAGCTCCCAGGGACAGGGTAGAAGCAATGAGCAGTTCTTC
abundance: -; d_gene: -; j_gene: TRBJ2-3; v_gene: TRBV24-1; CDR3aa: CATSDIRDTADTQYF; CDR3nt: TGTGCCACCAGTGATATCCGGGACACCGCGGATACGCAGTATTTT
abundance: -; d_gene: -; j_gene: TRBJ2-5; v_gene: TRBV12-3/TRBV12-4; CDR3aa: CATVEGVGETQYF; CDR3nt: TGTGCCACCGTCGAGGGGGTGGGGGAGACCCAGTACTTC
abundance: -; d_gene: TRBD1; j_gene: TRBJ2-5; v_gene: TRBV5-5; CDR3aa: CASSVQGRETQYF; CDR3nt: TGTGCCAGCAGCGTACAGGGGCGAGAGACCCAGTACTTC
abundance: -; d_gene: -; j_gene: TRBJ2-5; v_gene: TRBV3-1/TRBV3-2; CDR3aa: CASSPVSWGGETQYF; CDR3nt: TGTGCCAGCAGCCCGGTGTCGTGGGGAGGAGAGACCCAGTACTTC
abundance: -; d_gene: -; j_gene: TRBJ1-2; v_gene: TRBV5-1; CDR3aa: CASSRDLDYGYTF; CDR3nt: TGCGCCAGCAGCCGGGACTTAGACTATGGCTACACCTTC
abundance: -; d_gene: TRBD1; j_gene: TRBJ1-2; v_gene: TRBV18; CDR3aa: CASSPSSGGPLNGYTF; CDR3nt: TGTGCCAGCTCACCTAGTTCAGGGGGCCCTCTCAATGGCTACACCTTC